A single sample is the source of the 7 T cell receptor beta chains below, sequenced in a study of graft-versus-host responses after intestinal transplantation (dated by TCRdb to about 2021). Libraries were constructed by the immunoSEQ multiplex PCR assay. Entries here come from immuneACCESS through TCRdb and include only in-frame sequences with V and J called. Some clones fail to appear in such tables; in the studies checked, an unresolved V gene covers under half of the shortfall, and the cause of the remainder is unknown. The sample data list 75,000 to 100,000 clones, and around 86% of these were observed just once. The ten largest clones add up to roughly 1.4% of the sample. The sample consisted of PBMCs, taken 255 days after intestinal transplant. All receptors derive from a human patient who received an intestinal transplant, so some T cells may come from the graft donor.

The chain uses TRBV7-6 and TRBJ2-7; 12 bases agree with TRBD2. The CDR3 loop spans 17 amino acids. The V segment lost 6 bases and the J segment 5 bases; nucleotides outside the gene matches: 14. The germline gives CDR1 SGHVS, CDR2 FNYEAQ. CDR3 sequence (DNA): TGTGCCAGCAGTGCCGCTAGCGGGAGGGCCGGTTCAAACGAGCAGTACTTC. As protein: CASSAASGRAGSNEQYF.

The chain recombines TRBV19 with TRBJ2-2, with 10 bases identical to TRBD2. Germline loops: CDR1 LNHDA, CDR2 SQIVND (reference sequence). The V segment lost 6 bases and the J segment 2 bases; nucleotides outside the gene matches: 9. The CDR3 spans 17 residues. The CDR3 DNA reads TGTGCCAGTAGCACCTTAGCGGGGGGAATTAACACCGGGGAGCTGTTTTTT. Encoded protein: CASSTLAGGINTGELFF.

The V call is TRBV5-4, the J call TRBJ1-1; 8 bases fit TRBD1. The CDR3 has 14 amino acids. V dropped 3 bases and J dropped 4; count of bases not matched to a gene: 5. Germline V CDR1 and CDR2: SGHNT, YYREEE (reference sequence). In nucleotides, the CDR3 is TGTGCCAGCAGCTCGGACAGGGTCCGCACTGAAGCTTTCTTT. Translation gives CASSSDRVRTEAFF.

The chain has TRBV6-5 and TRBJ2-2; no definite D call. This CDR3 is built from 15 residues. Germline loops: CDR1 MNHEY, CDR2 SVGAGI. Trimming removed 8 bases from V and 2 bases from J, with 15 bases in between. CDR3 region: CASFSLALNTGELFF. For the CDR3, the DNA is TGTGCCAGCTTTAGTTTGGCGCTTAACACCGGGGAGCTGTTTTTT.

The V call is TRBV11-2, the J call TRBJ2-7, with D tentatively TRBD2 (5 bases). The V end was cut by 4 bases, the J end by 6 bases, with 16 bases between. This CDR3 has 14 residues. Germline V lookup: CDR1 SGHAT, CDR2 FQNNGV. In DNA form, the CDR3 reads TGTGCCAGCAGCTCCTCCGGGGTCCCGGGCGAGCAGTACTTC. Translation gives CASSSSGVPGEQYF.

V and J are TRBV2 and TRBJ1-5, with a weak D call TRBD1 (5 bases). Trimming removed 3 bases from V and 5 bases from J, with 11 bases in between. The CDR3 length is 14 residues. Germline V gene lookup returns CDR1 SNHLY and CDR2 FYNNEI. CDR3 sequence: CASSDWGLDQPQHF. The CDR3 coding sequence is TGTGCCAGCAGTGATTGGGGGTTAGATCAGCCCCAGCATTTT.

The chain uses TRBV5-5 and TRBJ2-1, with 10 bases lining up with TRBD2. Germline assignment: CDR1 SGHKS and CDR2 YYEKEE (reference sequence). The CDR3 length is 15 residues. The ends lost 2 bases at V and 5 bases at J; junction bases unmatched: 4. The CDR3 nucleotides are TGTGCCAGCAGCTTCGGGACTAGCGCTAACAATGAGCAGTTCTTC. It codes for CASSFGTSANNEQFF.